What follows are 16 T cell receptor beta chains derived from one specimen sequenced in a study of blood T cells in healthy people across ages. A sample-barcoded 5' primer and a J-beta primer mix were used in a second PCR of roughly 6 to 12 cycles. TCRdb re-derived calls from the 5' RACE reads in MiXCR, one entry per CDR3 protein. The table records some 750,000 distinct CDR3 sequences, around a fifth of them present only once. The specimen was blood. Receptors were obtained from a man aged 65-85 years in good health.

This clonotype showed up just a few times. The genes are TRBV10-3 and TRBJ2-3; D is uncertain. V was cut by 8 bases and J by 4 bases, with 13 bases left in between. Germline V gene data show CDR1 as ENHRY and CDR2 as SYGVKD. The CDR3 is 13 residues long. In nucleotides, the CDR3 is TGTGCCATCGCCGTTTTAGCCGCAGATACGCAGTATTTT. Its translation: CAIAVLAADTQYF.

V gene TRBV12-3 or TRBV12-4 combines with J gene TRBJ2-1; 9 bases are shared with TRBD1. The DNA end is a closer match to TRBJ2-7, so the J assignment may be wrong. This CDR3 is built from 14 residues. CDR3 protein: CASSRDREFDEQYF. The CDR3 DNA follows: TGTGCCAGCAGTAGGGACAGGGAATTCGACGAGCAGTACTTC.

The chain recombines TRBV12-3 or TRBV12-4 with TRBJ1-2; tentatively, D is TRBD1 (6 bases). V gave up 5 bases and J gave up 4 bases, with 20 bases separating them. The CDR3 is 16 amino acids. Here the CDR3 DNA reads TGTGCCAGCAGTCCTCCCCGAGGACAGCTATTCTATGGCTACACCTTC. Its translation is CASSPPRGQLFYGYTF.

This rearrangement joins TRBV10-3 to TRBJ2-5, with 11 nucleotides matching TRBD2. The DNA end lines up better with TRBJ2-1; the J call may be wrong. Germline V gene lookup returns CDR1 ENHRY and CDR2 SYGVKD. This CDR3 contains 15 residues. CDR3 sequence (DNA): TGTGCCATCAGTGAGTCCCTAGCGGGGGGCGGTGAGCAGTTCTTC. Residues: CAISESLAGGGEQFF.

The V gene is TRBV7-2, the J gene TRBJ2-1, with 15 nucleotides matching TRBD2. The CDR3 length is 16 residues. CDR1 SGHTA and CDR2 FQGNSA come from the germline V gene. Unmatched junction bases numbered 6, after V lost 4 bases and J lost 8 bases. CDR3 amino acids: CASSSGLAGGIDEQFF. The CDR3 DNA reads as TGTGCCAGCAGCTCGGGACTAGCGGGAGGTATTGATGAGCAGTTCTTC.

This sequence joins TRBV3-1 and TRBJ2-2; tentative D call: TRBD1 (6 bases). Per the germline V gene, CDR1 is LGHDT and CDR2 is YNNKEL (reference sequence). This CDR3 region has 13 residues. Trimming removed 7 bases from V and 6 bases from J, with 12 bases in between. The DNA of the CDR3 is TGTGCCAGCACAAAACAGGGACCCGGGGAGCTGTTTTTT. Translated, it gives CASTKQGPGELFF.

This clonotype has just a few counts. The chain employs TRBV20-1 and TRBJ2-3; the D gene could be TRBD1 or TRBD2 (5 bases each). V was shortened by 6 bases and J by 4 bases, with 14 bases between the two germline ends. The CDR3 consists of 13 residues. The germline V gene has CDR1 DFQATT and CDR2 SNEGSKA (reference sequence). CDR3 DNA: TGCAGTGCCAGACCGGGACCCGCAGATACGCAGTATTTT. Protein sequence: CSARPGPADTQYF.

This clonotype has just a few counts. CDR3 sequence: CASDRFASSTDTQYF. The CDR3 region has the DNA TGTGCATCGGACAGGTTCGCTTCTAGCACAGATACGCAGTATTTT. The chain is built from TRBV7-9 and TRBJ2-3; TRBD1 aligns across 7 bases. CDR1 and CDR2 from the germline V gene are SEHNR and FQNEAQ (reference sequence). The CDR3 is made up of 15 amino acids.

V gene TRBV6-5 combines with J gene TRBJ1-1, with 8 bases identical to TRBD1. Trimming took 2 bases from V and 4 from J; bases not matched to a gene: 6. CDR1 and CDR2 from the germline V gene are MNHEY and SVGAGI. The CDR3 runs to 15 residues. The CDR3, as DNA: TGTGCCAGCAGTTACCGAAGGACAGGGCCCACTGAAGCTTTCTTT. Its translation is CASSYRRTGPTEAFF.

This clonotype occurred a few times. CDR3: CASSLSRPNSYEQYF. DNA of the CDR3: TGTGCCAGCAGCTTATCGAGGCCTAACTCCTACGAGCAGTACTTC. The chain employs TRBV7-8 and TRBJ2-7; no clear D. The CDR3 is 15 residues long. Trimming stripped 2 bases from V and 0 bases from J, with 11 bases between. Germline V gene lookup returns CDR1 SGHVS and CDR2 FQNEAQ.

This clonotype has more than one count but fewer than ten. DNA of the CDR3: TGCGCCAGCCGAGCCCAGGGTTTGGATTCACCCCTCCACTTT. It specifies CASRAQGLDSPLHF. This sequence joins TRBV5-1 and TRBJ1-6; a weak D match, TRBD1 (5 bases). Germline lookup yields CDR1 SGHRS and CDR2 YFSETQ. The CDR3 is 14 residues long. V was clipped by 7 bases and J by 8 bases, with 16 bases between them.

The CDR3 DNA sequence: TGCAGTGCGGTGGGAATCGCAGATACGCAGTATTTT. Its translation: CSAVGIADTQYF. V and J are TRBV20-1 and TRBJ2-3; no clear D gene. The CDR3 spans 12 residues. CDR1 and CDR2 (germline): DFQATT, SNEGSKA (reference sequence). V dropped 6 bases and J dropped 4 bases, with 11 bases sitting between them.

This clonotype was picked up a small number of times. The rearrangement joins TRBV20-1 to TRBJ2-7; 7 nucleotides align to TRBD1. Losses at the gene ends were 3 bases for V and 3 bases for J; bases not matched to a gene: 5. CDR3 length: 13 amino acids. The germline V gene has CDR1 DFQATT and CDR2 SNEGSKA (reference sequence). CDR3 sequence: CSASGTAYYEQYF. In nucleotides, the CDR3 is TGCAGTGCTAGCGGGACAGCATACTACGAGCAGTACTTC.

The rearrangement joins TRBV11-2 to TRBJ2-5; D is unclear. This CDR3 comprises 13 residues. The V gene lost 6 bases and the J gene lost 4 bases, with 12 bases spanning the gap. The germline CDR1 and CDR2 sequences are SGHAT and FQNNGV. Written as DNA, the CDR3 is TGTGCCAGCAGAAAATCGCCCCTAGAGACCCAGTACTTC. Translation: CASRKSPLETQYF.

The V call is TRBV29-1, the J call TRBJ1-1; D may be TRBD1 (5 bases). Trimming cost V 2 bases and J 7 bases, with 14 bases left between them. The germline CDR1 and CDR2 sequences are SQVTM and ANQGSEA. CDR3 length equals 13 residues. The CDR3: CSVEQQARGEAFF. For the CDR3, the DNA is TGCAGCGTTGAACAACAGGCGAGAGGTGAAGCTTTCTTT.

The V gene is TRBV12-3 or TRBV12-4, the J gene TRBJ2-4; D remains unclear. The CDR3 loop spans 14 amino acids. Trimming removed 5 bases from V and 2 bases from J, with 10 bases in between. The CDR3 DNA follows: TGTGCCAGCAGTCCGCTGGACCCCAAAAACATTCAGTACTTC. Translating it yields CASSPLDPKNIQYF.